This TCR beta chain was recovered during a study of blood T cell repertoires in COVID-19 (TCRdb year 2020). About the study as a whole: Samples covering the acute and convalescent phases of COVID-19 were provided by collaborators in the United States, Italy and Spain. The prospective study material was composed of cDNA or gDNA derived from T cells, B-cell-depleted T cells, or PBMCs. Subjects who had been exposed to COVID-19, were actively infected with it, or had recovered from it provided the deeply sampled blood TCRbeta repertoires that made up the dataset. A freely available public database, intended as a resource for researchers studying the immune response to SARS-CoV-2, is where the repertoires were released. Samples came from the ongoing ImmuneRACE study (first 160 participants) plus 1,254 subjects from 6 global collaborators. Nearly every sample came with metadata listing a de-identified subject ID, COVID-19 status, age in years and sex. Where available, HLA class I and class II types were taken from metadata supplied by the sample provider and were not determined by assay-based typing. Results the study describes overall, beyond this receptor: The quantity of clinical and demographic metadata differed by source and by participant and was supplied without curation.

Points on this clone: Its target antigen remains unknown. The sample holds no much larger clone one base away, and base qualities are not on file.

The CDR3 contains 13 residues, cysteine and phenylalanine counted. Only CDR3 DNA remains: 39 bases, in frame from the first base. Trimming takes 3 bases from V and 4 bases from J, and the germline ends sit 9 bases apart. CDR1 and CDR2 are drawn from the germline V gene: SNHLY, FYNNEI. Whole blood was collected in K2EDTA tubes by collaborating institutions according to the institutions' own protocols. For TCRbeta analysis, collaborators shipped samples as frozen whole blood, isolated PBMCs, or DNA extracted from either of those sample types. TCRbeta CDR3 regions were amplified from genomic DNA using the immunoSEQ Assay, a bias-controlled multiplex PCR. The paper's processing steps were these. The number of nucleated cells in each sample was estimated from the amplification of reference gene primers within the assay. To quantify the absolute abundance of each unique TCRbeta CDR3 rearrangement, sequence reads were collapsed and filtered. For each sample, productive Simpson clonality was calculated by taking the square root of Simpson's diversity index across productive rearrangements. TCRdb holds this immuneACCESS table with in-frame rearrangements only. Some clones are missing; in checked studies, unresolved V genes explain under half, and the rest has no known cause. That table supplies the V and J calls and clone size; D and trimming were determined from the DNA. The sample table shows 200,000 to 300,000 clones, and under 90% are seen once. The ten top clones hold under 5.5% of the sample.

Material: peripheral blood. This chain is built from TRBV2 and TRBJ1-2; TRBD1 could be the D gene, as 5 bases match. The receptor was derived from a man aged 55 to 70 with acute or convalescent COVID-19. The CDR3 reads CASSEGQTYGYTF. The sequenced DNA is TGTGCCAGCAGTGAGGGGCAGACCTATGGCTACACCTTC.